The 20 T cell receptor beta chains below were found in one sample sequenced in a study of shared clonotypes between healthy human individuals (dated by TCRdb to 2020 to 2022). The protocol used for the library was the immunoSEQ multiplex PCR assay. TCRdb provides this immuneACCESS table in a form limited to in-frame rearrangements. Some clones are lacking; in checked studies, under half of them reflect an unresolved V gene, and why the rest are absent is not known. The sample table records fewer than 650,000 clones; 76% of these occur just once. The biggest ten clones account for 10% to 15% of the sample. The sequenced material came from PBMCs. These receptors were collected from a woman in her 40s in good health. Some clones in this sample may be carry-over from other donors' samples.

Concerning this clone itself: At one of its ends the junction is not consistent with the germline gene, which may arise from a read error. This chain joins TRBV5-8 and TRBJ2-4, with TRBD2 identical over 9 bases. Per the germline V gene, CDR1 is SGHTS and CDR2 is YDEGEE. The CDR3 is made up of 13 amino acids. This CDR3 is CASSQDRAGGPVF. DNA of the CDR3: TGCGCCAGCAGCCAAGATAGGGCGGGAGGGCCTGTCTTC.

In DNA, the CDR3 is TGCGCCAGCAGCCCTCAAGGGAGTTCGGCTGAAGCTTTCTTT. Translation: CASSPQGSSAEAFF. The chain links TRBV5-1 to TRBJ1-1; no reliable D call. The V gene's germline CDR1 is SGHRS and CDR2 YFSETQ. Trimming took 4 bases from V and 6 from J, leaving 16 bases between them. The CDR3 loop spans 14 amino acids.

The chain joins TRBV6-1 to TRBJ2-7; D is perhaps TRBD1 or TRBD2 (5 bases each). This CDR3 contains 15 residues. V was shortened by 2 bases and J by 1 base, with 12 bases between the two germline ends. CDR1 and CDR2 from the germline V gene are MNHNS and SASEGT. The CDR3 region has the DNA TGTGCCAGCAGTGAATTGTCAGGGAGTTCCTACGAGCAGTACTTC. It is translated as CASSELSGSSYEQYF.

This sequence joins TRBV5-6 and TRBJ2-5; 12 bases fit TRBD1. Germline V gives CDR1 SGHDT, CDR2 YYEEEE. The CDR3 totals 16 residues. J gave up 4 bases and V 3 bases, and 7 bases lay outside the gene matches. The CDR3 reads CASSSGGTGGGETQYF. In DNA form, the CDR3 reads TGTGCCAGCAGCTCCGGAGGGACAGGGGGCGGAGAGACCCAGTACTTC.

This chain connects TRBV30 to TRBJ2-7; 14 positions match TRBD2. Germline values: CDR1 GTSNPN, CDR2 SVGIG (reference sequence). The J segment lost 1 base and the V segment lost 0 bases, leaving 5 bases of the junction unmatched. The CDR3 has 17 residues. The CDR3 protein is CAWSVRRLAGGSYEQYF. DNA for the CDR3: TGTGCCTGGAGTGTACGGAGACTAGCGGGAGGGTCCTACGAGCAGTACTTC.

As regards this clone: A much larger clone lies one base from this, so it may be a read error. The rearrangement joins TRBV28 to TRBJ2-5; the D is unclear. TRBJ2-7 matches the DNA end more closely, so the J call is doubtful. This CDR3 is built from 14 residues. Germline CDR1 and CDR2: MDHEN and SYDVKM. CDR3 nucleotides: TGTGCCAGCAGACCGTTACCCAAGACCTACGAGCAGTACTTC. Its protein product is CASRPLPKTYEQYF.

V gene TRBV18 combines with J gene TRBJ2-2; 7 nucleotides match TRBD2. There are 15 residues in the CDR3. The ends lost 0 bases at V and 4 bases at J; junction bases unmatched: 2. Germline values: CDR1 KGHSH, CDR2 LQKENI. Here the CDR3 reads CASSPPGGTTGELFF. The CDR3 bases are TGTGCCAGCTCACCACCGGGGGGGACCACCGGGGAGCTGTTTTTT.

The chain has TRBV6-1 and TRBJ1-1; a weak D match, TRBD1 (5 bases). The CDR3 is 13 residues long. Germline assignment: CDR1 MNHNS and CDR2 SASEGT. V shed 8 bases and J shed 4 bases, with 14 bases lying between them. The CDR3 loop is CASGAGGGTEAFF. CDR3 coding DNA: TGTGCCAGCGGGGCCGGGGGGGGCACTGAAGCTTTCTTT.

The genes are TRBV5-6 and TRBJ1-5; D not resolved. This CDR3 has 12 residues. Germline CDR1 and CDR2: SGHDT and YYEEEE. V shed 4 bases and J shed 7 bases, with 9 bases lying between them. The CDR3 region has the DNA TGTGCCAGCAGCAGTAAAGGGCAGCCCCAGCATTTT. Translated: CASSSKGQPQHF.

As concerns this clone: Being one base from a much bigger clone, this may be a read error. This CDR3 is also generated by other DNA sequences in the sample. The V and J genes are TRBV19 and TRBJ2-7, with a weak D call TRBD2 (6 bases). The V gene lost 7 bases and the J gene lost 3 bases, with 16 bases spanning the gap. CDR3 length: 14 residues. CDR1 and CDR2 (germline): LNHDA, SQIVND (reference sequence). The CDR3 loop is CASTSPGLIYEQYF. The CDR3 DNA follows: TGTGCCAGTACTTCGCCAGGACTAATCTACGAGCAGTACTTC.

This chain links TRBV15 with TRBJ2-7; perhaps TRBD1 as D (6 bases). With 0 bases removed from V and 2 bases from J, the gap between germline ends came to 11 bases. CDR3 length: 15 amino acids. Per germline, CDR1 LNHNV and CDR2 YYDKDF (reference sequence). The CDR3 protein is CATSRDPQGAYEQYF. CDR3 DNA: TGTGCCACCAGCAGAGATCCACAGGGCGCCTACGAGCAGTACTTC.

The chain joins TRBV9 to TRBJ1-5, with 7 bases aligning to TRBD1. J was trimmed by 5 bases and V by 4 bases; bases with no gene match: 6. There are 14 residues in the CDR3. CDR1 SGDLS and CDR2 YYNGEE come from the germline V gene. The CDR3 DNA sequence: TGTGCCAGCAGCAAAGGGACAGCCGATCAGCCCCAGCATTTT. It specifies CASSKGTADQPQHF.

The chain has TRBV11-2 and TRBJ2-1, with D possibly TRBD2 on 6 matching bases. Germline V lookup: CDR1 SGHAT, CDR2 FQNNGV. The CDR3 extends over 16 amino acids. V lost 5 bases and J 0 bases, leaving 14 bases between the germline ends. The DNA for the CDR3 is TGTGCCAGCAGCCCCCGTGACGGGAGCTCCTACAATGAGCAGTTCTTC. It is translated as CASSPRDGSSYNEQFF.

The rearrangement links TRBV27 to TRBJ1-2; TRBD1 agrees at 7 bases. Looked up from germline, CDR1 is MNHEY and CDR2 is SMNVEV (reference sequence). The CDR3 runs 13 residues. Trimming removed 5 bases from V and 8 bases from J; junction bases left unmatched: 8. The CDR3 sequence: CASSPRQGDGYTF. CDR3 bases: TGTGCCAGCAGTCCCCGACAGGGAGACGGCTACACCTTC.

A note on this clone: Additional DNA sequences in this sample encode the identical CDR3. V is TRBV18 and J is TRBJ2-7; D uncertain. Between the trimmed V and J ends, which lost 1 base and 2 bases, there was a span of 9 bases. There are 14 residues in the CDR3. In germline, CDR1 is KGHSH, CDR2 LQKENI. CDR3 in amino acids: CASSPLGRTYEQYF. For the CDR3, the DNA is TGTGCCAGCTCACCACTGGGTAGAACCTACGAGCAGTACTTC.

V usage is TRBV10-2 and J usage is TRBJ2-4, with a possible D match to TRBD2 (6 bases). Trimming removed 3 bases at V and 0 bases at J, with 21 bases between. The CDR3 runs to 19 residues. Germline CDR1 WSHSY, CDR2 SAAADI. DNA for the CDR3: TGCGCCAGCAGTGACTGGACTACCAATTTTGGCCTAGCCAAAAACATTCAGTACTTC. Translation gives CASSDWTTNFGLAKNIQYF.

This clone was seen a handful of times. The rearrangement links TRBV29-1 to TRBJ2-2; TRBD1 matches 10 bases. CDR3 size: 14 residues. The germline V gene has CDR1 SQVTM and CDR2 ANQGSEA. Trimming at V came to 4 bases and at J to 5 bases, leaving 4 bases not matched to a gene. The CDR3 spells CSVGQGAGTGELFF. The CDR3 DNA is TGCAGCGTTGGACAGGGGGCGGGGACCGGGGAGCTGTTTTTT.

The V call is TRBV19, the J call TRBJ2-1; D is unclear. Per the germline V gene, CDR1 is LNHDA and CDR2 is SQIVND (reference sequence). The CDR3 sequence is 16 residues long. V was clipped by 3 bases and J by 0 bases, with 12 bases between them. The CDR3 loop is CASSILGPSSYNEQFF. The CDR3 DNA is TGTGCCAGTAGTATTCTCGGGCCGAGCTCCTACAATGAGCAGTTCTTC.

The chain employs TRBV6-5 and TRBJ2-1, with 10 bases identical to TRBD2. Germline V CDR1 and CDR2: MNHEY, SVGAGI. The CDR3 is made up of 15 amino acids. Unmatched junction bases numbered 2, after V lost 1 base and J lost 5 bases. The chain's CDR3 is CASSYLGLADNEQFF. The CDR3 coding sequence is TGTGCCAGCAGTTACTTAGGACTAGCGGACAATGAGCAGTTCTTC.

The chain uses TRBV6-1 and TRBJ1-5, with no clear D. The germline CDR1 and CDR2 sequences are MNHNS and SASEGT. This CDR3 has 15 amino acids. V lost 3 bases and J 2 bases, leaving 11 bases between the germline ends. For the CDR3, the DNA is TGTGCCAGCAGTGAGCGGCCTTGGGGCAATCAGCCCCAGCATTTT. Its translation: CASSERPWGNQPQHF.